This entry features one T cell receptor beta chain sequence. Trimming cost V 3 bases and J 3 bases, with 17 bases left between them. This CDR3 contains 16 residues. The germline V gene has CDR1 SGHAT and CDR2 FQNNGV. In the study's own analysis: Estimated nucleated cell counts came from reference gene primer amplification. Assay: immunoSEQ multiplex PCR; the TCRdb copy retains only in-frame clones and omits some. For V, J and clone size, that table is used; D and trimming come from the DNA. The table records 140,000 or so clones, approximately 90% of them present only once. The sample originates from a study of blood T cell repertoires in COVID-19. About the research overall: Acute and convalescent COVID-19 samples came from the United States, Italy and Spain.

Sequenced: peripheral blood. The chain joins TRBV11-2 to TRBJ1-1, with D maybe TRBD1 (6 bases). The sequence came from a woman in her forties or fifties with active or convalescent COVID-19. This chain's CDR3 is CASSFTGTLRYTEAFF. As DNA, the CDR3 is TGTGCCAGCAGCTTTACCGGGACACTTCGGTACACTGAAGCTTTCTTT. Full variable domain (remainder filled in from reference TRBV11-2 and TRBJ1-1): EAGVAQSPRYKIIEKRQSVAFWCNPISGHATLYWYQQILGQGPKLLIQFQNNGVVDDSQLPKDRFSAERLKGVDSTLKIQPAKLEDSAVYLCASSFTGTLRYTEAFFGQGTRLTVV.